Listed below are T cell receptor beta chains from one sample, sequenced in a study of CD8+ T cells in alopecia areata. Some clones are missing from TCRdb's copy, which holds only in-frame ones; the method was immunoSEQ multiplex PCR. This sample has fewer than 100,000 clones, with 60% to 75% found just once. The source material was CD8+ T cells sorted from blood, sampled at week 4, from a patient treated with tofacitinib. The origin of the receptors is a human donor with alopecia areata. Both conserved end residues are part of each CDR3. Each record gives: D gene, V gene, J gene, clone size, CDR3 protein, CDR3 DNA. D genes are given only for firm matches. The listing skips clone size in some rows; elsewhere it reads once, few, many or a size class.

d_gene: TRBD2; v_gene: TRBV5-1; j_gene: TRBJ2-1; abundance: .; CDR3aa: CASSLGLAWNNEQFF; CDR3nt: TGCGCCAGCAGCTTGGGACTAGCGTGGAACAATGAGCAGTTCTTC
d_gene: .; v_gene: TRBV4-3; j_gene: TRBJ1-2; abundance: .; CDR3aa: CASSQDRTDYGYTF; CDR3nt: TGCGCCAGCAGCCAAGATCGCACAGACTATGGCTACACCTTC
d_gene: TRBD1; v_gene: TRBV6-5; j_gene: TRBJ1-1; abundance: .; CDR3aa: CASSYWTGVNTEAFF; CDR3nt: TGTGCCAGCAGTTATTGGACAGGAGTGAACACTGAAGCTTTCTTT
d_gene: TRBD2; v_gene: TRBV29-1; j_gene: TRBJ2-7; abundance: .; CDR3aa: CSVDSSGDSYEQYF; CDR3nt: TGCAGCGTTGACTCTAGCGGGGACTCCTACGAGCAGTACTTC
d_gene: .; v_gene: TRBV6-5; j_gene: TRBJ2-2; abundance: .; CDR3aa: CASSYDSSNTGELFF; CDR3nt: TGTGCCAGCAGTTACGACAGCTCGAACACCGGGGAGCTGTTTTTT
d_gene: TRBD1; v_gene: TRBV5-1; j_gene: TRBJ2-7; abundance: .; CDR3aa: CASSYGTGAYEQYF; CDR3nt: TGCGCCAGCAGCTACGGGACAGGAGCCTACGAGCAGTACTTC
d_gene: TRBD1; v_gene: TRBV11-2; j_gene: TRBJ2-7; abundance: few; CDR3aa: CASSDPGQGTYEQYF; CDR3nt: TGTGCCAGCAGCGACCCGGGACAGGGGACCTACGAGCAGTACTTC
d_gene: .; v_gene: TRBV6-5; j_gene: TRBJ2-1; abundance: .; CDR3aa: CASSPGLLNFDEQFF; CDR3nt: TGTGCCAGCAGTCCCGGACTACTTAACTTCGATGAGCAGTTCTTC
d_gene: .; v_gene: TRBV7-9; j_gene: TRBJ2-5; abundance: .; CDR3aa: CASPGVAPETQYF; CDR3nt: TGTGCCAGCCCAGGGGTTGCTCCAGAGACCCAGTACTTC
d_gene: .; v_gene: TRBV7-9; j_gene: TRBJ1-1; abundance: .; CDR3aa: CATEGEPTEAFF; CDR3nt: TGTGCCACCGAGGGAGAACCCACTGAAGCTTTCTTT
d_gene: TRBD1; v_gene: TRBV2; j_gene: TRBJ1-3; abundance: .; CDR3aa: CASGGQGQYSGNTIYF; CDR3nt: TGTGCCAGCGGGGGACAGGGCCAATACTCTGGAAACACCATATATTTT
d_gene: TRBD1; v_gene: TRBV5-1; j_gene: TRBJ2-2; abundance: .; CDR3aa: CASSSTGAGELFF; CDR3nt: TGCGCCAGCAGCTCTACAGGGGCCGGGGAGCTGTTTTTT
d_gene: .; v_gene: TRBV27; j_gene: TRBJ2-3; abundance: few; CDR3aa: CASSHRGQDYTDTQYF; CDR3nt: TGTGCCAGCAGCCACAGAGGACAGGACTACACAGATACGCAGTATTTT
d_gene: TRBD1; v_gene: TRBV30; j_gene: TRBJ1-1; abundance: .; CDR3aa: CAWSYRTGPNTEAFF; CDR3nt: TGTGCCTGGAGTTACAGGACAGGGCCGAACACTGAAGCTTTCTTT
d_gene: .; v_gene: TRBV13; j_gene: TRBJ2-5; abundance: .; CDR3aa: CASSSPSGETQYF; CDR3nt: TGTGCCAGCAGCTCCCCAAGCGGGGAGACCCAGTACTTC
d_gene: .; v_gene: TRBV27; j_gene: TRBJ1-1; abundance: once; CDR3aa: CASSPGSGGTEAFF; CDR3nt: TGTGCCAGCAGTCCGGGCTCGGGGGGGACTGAAGCTTTCTTT
d_gene: TRBD1; v_gene: TRBV19; j_gene: TRBJ1-5; abundance: few; CDR3aa: CASSPQGAGNQPQHF; CDR3nt: TGTGCCAGTAGTCCCCAGGGGGCAGGGAATCAGCCCCAGCATTTT
d_gene: .; v_gene: TRBV19; j_gene: TRBJ2-7; abundance: .; CDR3aa: CASSIAGRPEEQYF; CDR3nt: TGTGCCAGTAGTATAGCGGGCAGGCCGGAGGAGCAGTACTTC
d_gene: .; v_gene: TRBV6-1; j_gene: TRBJ1-6; abundance: .; CDR3aa: CASSADGGSYNSPLHF; CDR3nt: TGTGCCAGCAGTGCAGACGGGGGCTCCTATAATTCACCCCTCCACTTT
d_gene: TRBD1; v_gene: TRBV19; j_gene: TRBJ1-1; abundance: few; CDR3aa: CASSWAGTGDTEAFF; CDR3nt: TGTGCCAGTAGTTGGGCTGGGACAGGGGACACTGAAGCTTTCTTT
d_gene: .; v_gene: TRBV29-1; j_gene: TRBJ1-2; abundance: .; CDR3aa: CSVPRGSYYGYTF; CDR3nt: TGCAGCGTCCCCAGGGGTTCTTACTATGGCTACACCTTC
d_gene: TRBD2; v_gene: TRBV29-1; j_gene: TRBJ2-7; abundance: .; CDR3aa: CSVFLRGNTDEQYF; CDR3nt: TGCAGCGTTTTTCTGCGGGGGAATACTGACGAGCAGTACTTC
d_gene: .; v_gene: TRBV5-5; j_gene: TRBJ2-7; abundance: .; CDR3aa: CASSWATDEQYF; CDR3nt: TGTGCCAGCAGCTGGGCTACTGACGAGCAGTACTTC